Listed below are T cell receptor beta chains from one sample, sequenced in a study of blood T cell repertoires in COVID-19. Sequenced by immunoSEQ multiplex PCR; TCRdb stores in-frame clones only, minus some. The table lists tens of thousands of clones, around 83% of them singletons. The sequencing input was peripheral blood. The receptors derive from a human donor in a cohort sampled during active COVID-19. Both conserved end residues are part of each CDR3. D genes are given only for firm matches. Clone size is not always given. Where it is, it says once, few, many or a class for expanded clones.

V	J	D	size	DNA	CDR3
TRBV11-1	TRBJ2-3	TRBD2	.	TGTGCCAGCAGCTTAGCAGGACTAGCGGGGGACACAGATACGCAGTATTTT	CASSLAGLAGDTDTQYF
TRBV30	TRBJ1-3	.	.	TGTGCCTGGAGTGTCTCGTTCTCCTCTGGAAACACCATATATTTT	CAWSVSFSSGNTIYF
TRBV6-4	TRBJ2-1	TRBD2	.	TGTGCCAGCAGTCTCGGACTAGACGCCGATGAGCAGTTCTTC	CASSLGLDADEQFF
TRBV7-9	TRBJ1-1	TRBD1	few	TGTGCCAGCAGCCAGGGACAGGGCCTACTTTCGAACACTGAAGCTTTCTTT	CASSQGQGLLSNTEAFF
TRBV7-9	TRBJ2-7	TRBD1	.	TGTGCCAGCAGCCCCGGGACAGGGATCTACGAGCAGTACTTC	CASSPGTGIYEQYF
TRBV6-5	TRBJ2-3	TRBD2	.	TGTGCCAGCACGGGGGGTGAGGATACGCAGTATTTT	CASTGGEDTQYF
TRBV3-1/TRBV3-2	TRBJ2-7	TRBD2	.	TGTGCCAGCAACCAACAAGCGGGGGGACCATACGAGCAGTACTTC	CASNQQAGGPYEQYF
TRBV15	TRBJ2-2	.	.	TGTGCCACCAGCGTGAGGTTAGGGGAGCTGTTTTTT	CATSVRLGELFF
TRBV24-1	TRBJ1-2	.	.	TGTGCCACCAGTGATTGGGGGACCGCGGGAAGCGGTGGCTACACCTTC	CATSDWGTAGSGGYTF
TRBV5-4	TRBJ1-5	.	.	TGTGCCAGCAGCCGCTCGGGTAGCAATCAGCCCCAGCATTTT	CASSRSGSNQPQHF
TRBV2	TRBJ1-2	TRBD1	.	TGTGCCAGCAGAGAACAGGGGGCAGACTATGGCTACACCTTC	CASREQGADYGYTF
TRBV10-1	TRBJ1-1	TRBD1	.	TGCGCCAGCAGGAAATCTCCCCCCGTCGACAGGGCCAAAGTTCGGATGAACACTGAAGCTTTCTTT	CASRKSPPVDRAKVRMNTEAFF
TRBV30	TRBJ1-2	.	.	TGTGCCTGGAGTCCCGAGAGAGACTTCTATGGCTACACCTTC	CAWSPERDFYGYTF
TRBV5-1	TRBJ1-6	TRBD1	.	TGCGCCAGCAGCTTAAACCGGGACAGGGGTTCACCCCTCCACTTT	CASSLNRDRGSPLHF
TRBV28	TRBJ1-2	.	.	TGTGCCAGCAGTTTAACGGGGGTTAACTATGGCTACACCTTC	CASSLTGVNYGYTF
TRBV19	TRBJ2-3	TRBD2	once	TGTGCCAGTAGTCCTCTCCTAGCGGGGGCCACAGATACGCAGTATTTT	CASSPLLAGATDTQYF
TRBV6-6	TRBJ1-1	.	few	TGTGCCAGCAGGGTGGGCGAGAACACTGAAGCTTTCTTT	CASRVGENTEAFF
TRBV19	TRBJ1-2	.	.	TGTGCCAGTAGTATAACAGTCGCCAACCCCCTGGCTAACTATGGCTACACCTTC	CASSITVANPLANYGYTF
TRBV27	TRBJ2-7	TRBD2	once	TGTGCCAGCAGTTTTTTAGCGGGGGCCAGGAGGGAGCAGTACTTC	CASSFLAGARREQYF
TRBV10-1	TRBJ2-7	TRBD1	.	TGCGCCAGCACAGGTGGGCAGGGGGAAACCTACGAGCAGTACTTC	CASTGGQGETYEQYF
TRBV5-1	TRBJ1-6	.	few	TGCGCCAGCAGCTTAAGCAGGGGATCCTATAATTCACCCCTCCACTTT	CASSLSRGSYNSPLHF
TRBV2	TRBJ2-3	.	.	TGTGCCAGCAGTGAAAGGGGCCAGTACACAGATACGCAGTATTTT	CASSERGQYTDTQYF
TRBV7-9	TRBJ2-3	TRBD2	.	TGTGCCAGCAGCTTTGTAGGACTAGCAACAGATACGCAGTATTTT	CASSFVGLATDTQYF
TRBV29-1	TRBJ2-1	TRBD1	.	TGCAGCGTTGTCGGGCGAAAGGACAGGGCGGTTGAGCAGTTCTTC	CSVVGRKDRAVEQFF
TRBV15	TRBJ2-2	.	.	TGTGCCACCAGCCACCGAGGACTCCTAGGAGGGAACACCGGGGAGCTGTTTTTT	CATSHRGLLGGNTGELFF
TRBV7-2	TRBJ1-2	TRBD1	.	TGTGCCAGCAGCTCGAGGGACAGGACGCATGGCTACACCTTC	CASSSRDRTHGYTF
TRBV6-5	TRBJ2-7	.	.	TGTGCCATCGCCCGGGATCGCTACGAGCAGTACTTC	CAIARDRYEQYF